Presented here are 13 T cell receptor beta chains from one specimen sequenced in a study of IL-17A CD8 T cells in psoriatic arthritis synovium. CD3+ T cells, isolated magnetically, got PMA and ionomycin for roughly 1.5 hours before cytokine secretion labeling. Actively inflamed joints of psoriatic arthritis patients supplied the aspirated synovial fluid. Produced via immunoSEQ multiplex PCR; TCRdb's table is partial and in-frame only. This sample has approximately 2,000 clones, with 70% found just once. The sample comprised IL-17A+ (IFN-gamma+/-) memory CD8+ T cells from synovial fluid. Subset meaning: IL-17A+IFNgamma+/- memory CD8+ (Tc17) cells. All receptors derive from a human donor with psoriatic arthritis.

V and J are TRBV11-2 and TRBJ2-5, with 13 bases matching TRBD2. Unmatched junction bases numbered 14, after V lost 5 bases and J lost 2 bases. The length of the CDR3 is 19 residues. Germline CDR1 is SGHAT and CDR2 is FQNNGV. CDR3 nucleotides: TGTGCCAGCAGCAGCCGAACCCCGGGACTAGCGGGATTGCAAGAGACCCAGTACTTC. It codes for CASSSRTPGLAGLQETQYF.

The V gene is TRBV6-1, the J gene TRBJ2-3; 8 nucleotides match TRBD1. Germline V lookup: CDR1 MNHNS, CDR2 SASEGT. The CDR3 consists of 15 residues. Trimming cost V 0 bases and J 1 base; bases outside gene matches: 0. CDR3 sequence (DNA): TGTGCCAGCAGTGAAGCGACAGGGGGCACAGATACGCAGTATTTT. Residues: CASSEATGGTDTQYF.

The V gene is TRBV15, the J gene TRBJ2-1, with TRBD2 matching over 10 bases. The CDR3 covers 15 residues. V lost 5 bases to trimming and J lost 4 bases; unmatched junction nucleotides: 5. The germline V gene has CDR1 LNHNV and CDR2 YYDKDF (reference sequence). The CDR3 region has the DNA TGTGCCACCAGCCCCGGGACTAGCGAATACAATGAGCAGTTCTTC. This gives the protein CATSPGTSEYNEQFF.

In its sample, this clone was seen once. The chain has TRBV7-9 and TRBJ2-1, with D uncertain. The germline V and J ends were trimmed by 4 bases and 3 bases, with 10 bases remaining between them. Germline V gene lookup returns CDR1 SEHNR and CDR2 FQNEAQ (reference sequence). The CDR3 covers 14 residues. The CDR3 nucleotides read TGTGCCAGCAGCTCCTCCACCGTCTACAATGAGCAGTTCTTC. Amino acids: CASSSSTVYNEQFF. Complete variable domain (other parts from reference TRBV7-9 and TRBJ2-1): DTGVSQNPRHKITKRGQNVTFRCDPISEHNRLYWYRQTLGQGPEFLTYFQNEAQLEKSRLLSDRFSAERPKGSFSTLEIQRTEQGDSAMYLCASSSSTVYNEQFFGPGTRLTVL.

The chain has TRBV7-9 and TRBJ1-1, with 9 bases matching TRBD1. J gave up 5 bases and V 5 bases, and 12 bases lay outside the gene matches. Germline V gene lookup returns CDR1 SEHNR and CDR2 FQNEAQ (reference sequence). The CDR3 loop spans 16 amino acids. DNA of the CDR3: TGTGCCAGCAGCAATCCAATTAACAGGGGGCTGACTGAAGCTTTCTTT. Encoded protein: CASSNPINRGLTEAFF.

The chain joins TRBV5-4 to TRBJ2-3; 9 bases are shared with TRBD1. Trimming at V came to 2 bases and at J to 4 bases, leaving 8 bases not matched to a gene. The germline V gene encodes CDR1 SGHNT and CDR2 YYREEE (reference sequence). CDR3 length: 16 residues. CDR3 in amino acids: CASSLSGQGIADTQYF. The CDR3 DNA follows: TGTGCCAGCAGCTTAAGCGGACAGGGGATCGCAGATACGCAGTATTTT.

The chain has TRBV9 and TRBJ2-7; a possible D gene is TRBD2 (6 bases). Germline V gene lookup returns CDR1 SGDLS and CDR2 YYNGEE. The V gene lost 3 bases and the J gene lost 3 bases, with 19 bases spanning the gap. CDR3 length: 16 residues. The CDR3 protein is CASSAQKGGEDYEQYF. The CDR3 nucleotides are TGTGCCAGCAGCGCTCAGAAGGGCGGGGAGGACTACGAGCAGTACTTC.

The V and J genes are TRBV6-1 and TRBJ2-7; weak D call: TRBD1 (5 bases). CDR1 and CDR2 (germline): MNHNS, SASEGT. V was trimmed by 5 bases and J by 0 bases, leaving 14 bases between them. The length of the CDR3 is 15 residues. The DNA of the CDR3 is TGTGCCAGCAGTCCCCACCAGGGTCCCTCCTACGAGCAGTACTTC. Residues: CASSPHQGPSYEQYF.

This clone turned up a few times. The CDR3 coding sequence is TGTGCCAGCAGAAAGCCGGAAGACACTGAAGCTTTCTTT. This gives the protein CASRKPEDTEAFF. The J gene is TRBJ1-1, the V gene TRBV7-9, with D hard to call. Per germline, CDR1 SEHNR and CDR2 FQNEAQ (reference sequence). There are 13 residues in the CDR3. V was trimmed by 6 bases and J by 3 bases, leaving 11 bases between them.

This clone was counted only a few times. The J gene is TRBJ2-4, the V gene TRBV27, with TRBD2 matching 10 bases. Germline CDR1 reads MNHEY; CDR2 reads SMNVEV (reference sequence). The CDR3 has 16 residues. Trimming took 8 bases from V and 8 from J; bases not matched to a gene: 15. This CDR3 is CASGLTGASGSDIQYF. The DNA of the CDR3 is TGTGCCAGCGGGCTGACTGGGGCTAGCGGGAGTGACATTCAGTACTTC.

The chain couples TRBV14 to TRBJ1-2; D remains ambiguous. This CDR3 is built from 14 residues. CDR1 and CDR2 (germline): SGHDN, FVKESK. The ends were cut back, 1 base at V and 1 base at J, with 7 bases in the middle. The CDR3 protein is CASSQVGNNYGYTF. CDR3 bases: TGTGCCAGCAGCCAAGTAGGAAATAACTATGGCTACACCTTC. The complete variable domain, with remaining parts taken from reference TRBV14 and TRBJ1-2, reads EAGVTQFPSHSVIEKGQTVTLRCDPISGHDNLYWYRRVMGKEIKFLLHFVKESKQDESGMPNNRFLAERTGGTYSTLKVQPAELEDSGVYFCASSQVGNNYGYTFGSGTRLTVV.

The gene calls are TRBV4-2 and TRBJ2-3, with D unresolved. The CDR3 spans 11 residues. Trimming shortened V by 4 bases and J by 8 bases, and 7 bases separated the two germline ends. CDR1 and CDR2 from the germline V gene are LGHNA and YNFKEQ. CDR3 coding DNA: TGTGCCAGCAGCCCGCTTCGTACGCAGTATTTT. Protein sequence: CASSPLRTQYF.

The chain joins TRBV6-4 to TRBJ2-1, with 7 nucleotides matching TRBD2. This CDR3 is 15 amino acids long. The V segment lost 2 bases and the J segment 8 bases; nucleotides outside the gene matches: 9. CDR1 and CDR2 (germline): MRHNA, SNTAGT. Here the CDR3 reads CASSDTIEGGDEQFF. DNA of the CDR3: TGTGCCAGCAGTGACACGATTGAGGGAGGGGATGAGCAGTTCTTC.